Listed below are T cell receptor beta chains from one sample, sequenced in a study of T cells expressing NK-cell markers. TCRdb re-called the 5' RACE reads and shows each CDR3 protein once, DNA omitted. Its table records almost 450,000 distinct CDR3 sequences. The sample consisted of blood T cells: a sorted CD56 or NKG2C T cell subset, CD4+ or CD8+ T cells, or bulk PBMC T cells (not recorded which). The source of these receptors is a woman between 18 and 75 years old in good health. CDR3s include the opening cysteine and the closing phenylalanine or tryptophan.

j_call | v_call | cdr3_length | cdr3_aa
TRBJ2-1 | TRBV29-1 | 14 | CSVYRQGGPNEQFF
TRBJ2-2 | TRBV12-3/TRBV12-4 | 14 | CASSSPLGVGELFF
TRBJ2-5 | TRBV10-2 | 13 | CASNPTGLETQYF
TRBJ2-3 | TRBV11-2 | 18 | CASSTHRAPDLGADTQYF
TRBJ2-2 | TRBV7-9 | 14 | CASSSRRNTGELFF
TRBJ1-2 | TRBV18 | 17 | CASSPAIGQGAAYGYTF
TRBJ2-6 | TRBV6-5 | 17 | CASSYPKGASGANVLTF
TRBJ2-3 | TRBV18 | 15 | CASSPRALSTDTQYF
TRBJ2-2 | TRBV20-1 | 16 | CSARAWPGQLTGELFF
TRBJ2-1 | TRBV7-3 | 12 | CASSSPGSEQFF
TRBJ1-3 | TRBV6-1 | 13 | CASNAIRGNTIYF
TRBJ2-1 | TRBV10-3 | 14 | CAISSGGNNNEQFF
TRBJ1-1 | TRBV5-6 | 12 | CASSLSRREAFF
TRBJ2-1 | TRBV4-3 | 17 | CASSQDVGRASYNEQFF
TRBJ2-1 | TRBV12-3/TRBV12-4 | 14 | CASSSLRGDNEQFF
TRBJ1-6 | TRBV21-1 | 16 | CASSKEIGPDNSPLHF
TRBJ1-5 | TRBV20-1 | 17 | CSASPGTGGYSNQPQHF
TRBJ1-5 | TRBV12-3/TRBV12-4 | 14 | CASTLGYSNQPQHF
TRBJ2-3 | TRBV20-1 | 11 | CSASLAGAHLF
TRBJ2-1 | TRBV11-1 | 16 | CASSSPGTGIYNEQFF
TRBJ2-1 | TRBV7-3 | 16 | CASSLKTGAGPNEQFF
TRBJ2-1 | TRBV10-3 | 16 | CAISESSPKDRDEQFF
TRBJ2-7 | TRBV4-3 | 15 | CASSRTGTGAYEQYF
TRBJ1-2 | TRBV7-2 | 17 | CASSLALVRPANYGYTF
TRBJ2-5 | TRBV5-1 | 15 | CASSLVPGGQETQYF
TRBJ1-2 | TRBV5-1 | 18 | CASSLASGRNKYHYGYTF
TRBJ2-3 | TRBV27 | 15 | CAIKSLQSSTDTQYF
TRBJ2-7 | TRBV6-2/TRBV6-3 | 14 | CASSYEEGLYEQYF
TRBJ1-5 | TRBV5-1 | 16 | CASIDRGYLSNQPQHF
TRBJ1-1 | TRBV6-5 | 13 | CASSYLEPFEAFF
TRBJ1-5 | TRBV28 | 15 | CASSLTGGVRQPQHF
TRBJ2-7 | TRBV2 | 13 | CASSPGGRYEQYF
TRBJ2-1 | TRBV29-1 | 17 | CSVEDLATSGTYNEQFF
TRBJ1-1 | TRBV18 | 13 | CASSPGLNTEAFF
TRBJ2-3 | TRBV6-5 | 14 | CASSDRGTGDTQYF
TRBJ2-3 | TRBV7-6 | 18 | CASSLAARLVDRTDTQYF
TRBJ2-7 | TRBV28 | 12 | CASRPLRREQYF
TRBJ2-5 | TRBV7-2 | 16 | CASSSRPSNYQETQYF
TRBJ2-3 | TRBV29-1 | 15 | CSASGLAGGTDTQYF
TRBJ2-3 | TRBV15 | 13 | CATSSGGPDTQYF
TRBJ2-1 | TRBV29-1 | 13 | CSVTSKGADEQFF
TRBJ2-3 | TRBV20-1 | 16 | CSARDSPTDLTDTQYF
TRBJ1-1 | TRBV12-3/TRBV12-4 | 16 | CASSSLMTDRNTEAFF
TRBJ2-1 | TRBV20-1 | 15 | CSASLGGSATNEQFF
TRBJ2-5 | TRBV4-2 | 15 | CASSQASDRQETQYF
TRBJ2-7 | TRBV4-2 | 14 | CASSQGQFTYEQYF
TRBJ1-4 | TRBV5-4 | 15 | CASSSRQGGNEKLFF
TRBJ2-5 | TRBV24-1 | 14 | CATSDPGIQETQYF
TRBJ1-2 | TRBV7-2 | 14 | CASSPQDRVYGYTF
TRBJ1-2 | TRBV4-3 | 12 | CASRGNNYGYTF
TRBJ2-3 | TRBV9 | 17 | CASKREGSYTSTDTQYF
TRBJ1-2 | TRBV12-3/TRBV12-4 | 13 | CASSLLESSGSTF
TRBJ2-3 | TRBV15 | 14 | CATSRAGATDTQYF
TRBJ2-7 | TRBV20-1 | 13 | CSARQGEPYEQYF
TRBJ2-2 | TRBV29-1 | 12 | CSVVSNTGELFF
TRBJ2-7 | TRBV20-1 | 13 | CSAQGQGPYEQYF
TRBJ2-2 | TRBV11-3 | 16 | CASSSDRGPRTGELFF
TRBJ2-7 | TRBV12-3/TRBV12-4 | 14 | CASSPGADIYEQYF
TRBJ2-7 | TRBV5-1 | 14 | CASSYRDRVYEQYF
TRBJ2-7 | TRBV29-1 | 13 | CSAKGGDSYEQYF